This T cell receptor beta chain derives from a study of control samples from healthy donors and cancer patients. Sequencing used immunoSEQ multiplex PCR; TCRdb keeps in-frame clones, though not all of them. Here the sample spans approximately 120,000 clones, roughly nine tenths being singletons. Germline assignment: CDR1 SGHNT and CDR2 YYREEE (reference sequence). This CDR3 has 16 residues. V shed 3 bases, J shed 5 bases, and the junction held 4 bases outside the gene matches. The sequencing input was blood. The sequence came from a man between 18 and 29 years old in good health. V is TRBV5-4 and J is TRBJ2-1; TRBD2 matches at 14 bases. The CDR3 DNA is TGTGCCAGCAGCTGGGGACTAGCGGGAGTCAACAATGAGCAGTTCTTC. It specifies CASSWGLAGVNNEQFF.